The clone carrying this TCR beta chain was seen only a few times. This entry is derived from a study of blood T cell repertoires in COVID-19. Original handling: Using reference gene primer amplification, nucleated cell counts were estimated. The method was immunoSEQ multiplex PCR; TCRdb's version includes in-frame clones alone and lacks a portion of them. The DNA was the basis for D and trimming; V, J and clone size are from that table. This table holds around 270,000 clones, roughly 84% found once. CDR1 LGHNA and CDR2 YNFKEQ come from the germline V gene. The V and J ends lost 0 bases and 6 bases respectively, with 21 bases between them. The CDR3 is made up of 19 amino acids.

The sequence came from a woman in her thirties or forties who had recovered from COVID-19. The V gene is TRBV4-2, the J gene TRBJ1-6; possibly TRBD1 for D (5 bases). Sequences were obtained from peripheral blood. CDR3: CASSQDARRGQGSNSPLHF. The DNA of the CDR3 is TGTGCCAGCAGCCAAGATGCGCGGAGGGGCCAGGGAAGTAATTCACCCCTCCACTTT.